A selection of T cell receptor beta chains follows, all from one sample in a study of cytomegalovirus exposure and HLA in healthy donors. The assay was immunoSEQ multiplex PCR, and TCRdb's table has in-frame clones only and misses some. Here the sample spans approximately 190,000 clones, 84% being singletons. Sequenced input: PBMCs. These receptors came from a woman aged 45 to 65 in good health and CMV-seropositive. CDR3s include the opening cysteine and the closing phenylalanine or tryptophan. A D gene is named only where the DNA matches it firmly. Clone size is shown for a subset of rows, as once, few, many or a class of expanded clone.

d_call: NA; clone_size: NA; v_call: TRBV19; j_call: TRBJ1-1; cdr3_nt: TGTGCCAGTAGTACCGCCGCGAGGTCCCTCACGAACACTGAAGCTTTCTTT; cdr3_aa: CASSTAARSLTNTEAFF
d_call: TRBD2; clone_size: NA; v_call: TRBV4-2; j_call: TRBJ2-7; cdr3_nt: TGTGCCAGCAGCCGCGCACTAGCGGGGGGGCTATACGAGCAGTACTTC; cdr3_aa: CASSRALAGGLYEQYF
d_call: TRBD1; clone_size: once; v_call: TRBV19; j_call: TRBJ2-3; cdr3_nt: TGTGCCAGTAGTATGAGGCGGGACAGGGTGGTCGTAGATACGCAGTATTTT; cdr3_aa: CASSMRRDRVVVDTQYF
d_call: TRBD2; clone_size: NA; v_call: TRBV5-4; j_call: TRBJ2-5; cdr3_nt: TGTGCCAGCAGCCCGAGCGGGGGTCAAGAGACCCAGTACTTC; cdr3_aa: CASSPSGGQETQYF
d_call: NA; clone_size: NA; v_call: TRBV2; j_call: TRBJ2-2; cdr3_nt: TGTGCCAGCAGTGAGGCCAGGGGTAGGACCGGGGAGCTGTTTTTT; cdr3_aa: CASSEARGRTGELFF
d_call: TRBD2; clone_size: NA; v_call: TRBV5-1; j_call: TRBJ2-3; cdr3_nt: TGCGCCAGCAGCTTTAGGACTAGCCCCCAACGTACGCAGTATTTT; cdr3_aa: CASSFRTSPQRTQYF
d_call: TRBD1; clone_size: NA; v_call: TRBV11-2; j_call: TRBJ2-2; cdr3_nt: TGTGCCAGCAGCCGGACAGGGGGCTACACCGGGGAGCTGTTTTTT; cdr3_aa: CASSRTGGYTGELFF
d_call: NA; clone_size: NA; v_call: TRBV4-2; j_call: TRBJ2-3; cdr3_nt: TGTGCCAGCAGCCAAGATCGGCGCGGAAGCACAGATACGCAGTATTTT; cdr3_aa: CASSQDRRGSTDTQYF
d_call: NA; clone_size: NA; v_call: TRBV7-6; j_call: TRBJ2-7; cdr3_nt: TGTGCCAGCAGCTTTGGGGACACCGATTACGAGCAGTACTTC; cdr3_aa: CASSFGDTDYEQYF
d_call: NA; clone_size: NA; v_call: TRBV7-2; j_call: TRBJ1-1; cdr3_nt: TGTGCCAGCAGCTTATCCTCGGACACTGAAGCTTTCTTT; cdr3_aa: CASSLSSDTEAFF
d_call: NA; clone_size: NA; v_call: TRBV2; j_call: TRBJ2-5; cdr3_nt: TGTGCCAGCATCCGGGAGCAGTACTTC; cdr3_aa: CASIREQYF
d_call: NA; clone_size: NA; v_call: TRBV9; j_call: TRBJ2-2; cdr3_nt: TGTGCCAGCAGCGTGAGAGGAGGTGGCGGGGAGCTGTTTTTT; cdr3_aa: CASSVRGGGGELFF
d_call: NA; clone_size: NA; v_call: TRBV27; j_call: TRBJ2-1; cdr3_nt: TGTGCCAGCAGTTTATACGGGGACAATGAGCAGTTCTTC; cdr3_aa: CASSLYGDNEQFF
d_call: TRBD2; clone_size: once; v_call: TRBV5-1; j_call: TRBJ2-2; cdr3_nt: TGCGCCAGCAGCTTGGATAGCGGGGGGGCCACCGGGGAGCTGTTTTTT; cdr3_aa: CASSLDSGGATGELFF
d_call: NA; clone_size: NA; v_call: TRBV6-6; j_call: TRBJ2-5; cdr3_nt: TGTGCCAGCAGTTACGGGACACGCCTGACGACCCAGTACTTC; cdr3_aa: CASSYGTRLTTQYF
d_call: TRBD1; clone_size: NA; v_call: TRBV2; j_call: TRBJ2-7; cdr3_nt: TGTGCCAGCAGTTGGACAGGGGCGTACGAGCAGTACTTC; cdr3_aa: CASSWTGAYEQYF
d_call: TRBD1; clone_size: NA; v_call: TRBV15; j_call: TRBJ2-4; cdr3_nt: TGTGCCACCAGCAGAGAAGGGGACAGGGGGCACGGAAACATTCAGTACTTC; cdr3_aa: CATSREGDRGHGNIQYF
d_call: NA; clone_size: NA; v_call: TRBV2; j_call: TRBJ2-7; cdr3_nt: TGTGCCAGCAGGGCCGGGACACCCTACGAGCAGTACTTC; cdr3_aa: CASRAGTPYEQYF
d_call: NA; clone_size: NA; v_call: TRBV7-2; j_call: TRBJ1-1; cdr3_nt: TGTGCCAGCAGCTCAGAGGGGGGGGTGACTGAAGCTTTCTTT; cdr3_aa: CASSSEGGVTEAFF
d_call: NA; clone_size: few; v_call: TRBV27; j_call: TRBJ1-5; cdr3_nt: TGTGCCAGCGGCCTTGTAAGCAATCAGCCCCAGCATTTT; cdr3_aa: CASGLVSNQPQHF
d_call: NA; clone_size: NA; v_call: TRBV5-1; j_call: TRBJ1-2; cdr3_nt: TGCGCCAGCAGCTTGGAACTGGTCTATGGCTACACCTTC; cdr3_aa: CASSLELVYGYTF
d_call: NA; clone_size: NA; v_call: TRBV11-2; j_call: TRBJ2-1; cdr3_nt: TGTGCCAGCAGCTTATTCCAGGGGTCCTACAATGAGCAGTTCTTC; cdr3_aa: CASSLFQGSYNEQFF
d_call: TRBD1; clone_size: NA; v_call: TRBV5-4; j_call: TRBJ2-1; cdr3_nt: TGTGCCAGCAGCTTTGGTGACAGGGGGTTAGTTGAGCAGTTCTTC; cdr3_aa: CASSFGDRGLVEQFF
d_call: NA; clone_size: NA; v_call: TRBV7-3; j_call: TRBJ2-1; cdr3_nt: TGTGCCAGCAGCCCCCCGGGGGGCGCTTTCGGTGAGCAGTTCTTC; cdr3_aa: CASSPPGGAFGEQFF
d_call: NA; clone_size: once; v_call: TRBV19; j_call: TRBJ2-2; cdr3_nt: TGTGCCAGTAATAAGGGAGCGAACACCGGGGAGCTGTTTTTT; cdr3_aa: CASNKGANTGELFF
d_call: TRBD2; clone_size: NA; v_call: TRBV5-1; j_call: TRBJ2-5; cdr3_nt: TGCGCCAGCAGCTTGGAGGCTAGCGGGGCACTAGAGACCCAGTACTTC; cdr3_aa: CASSLEASGALETQYF
d_call: TRBD1; clone_size: NA; v_call: TRBV2; j_call: TRBJ2-7; cdr3_nt: TGTGCCAGCAGTGAGTTGGGACAGGGCCTCTACGAGCAGTACTTC; cdr3_aa: CASSELGQGLYEQYF
d_call: TRBD2; clone_size: NA; v_call: TRBV9; j_call: TRBJ2-1; cdr3_nt: TGTGCCAGCAGCGCTTCTAGCGGGGGCAATGAGCAGTTCTTC; cdr3_aa: CASSASSGGNEQFF
d_call: TRBD1; clone_size: NA; v_call: TRBV23-1; j_call: TRBJ2-7; cdr3_nt: TGCGCCAGCAGTAGGACAGGCTCCTACGAGCAGTACTTC; cdr3_aa: CASSRTGSYEQYF
d_call: NA; clone_size: NA; v_call: TRBV5-1; j_call: TRBJ1-1; cdr3_nt: TGCGCCAGCACACCTTCCTTAGGGGTGAACACTGAAGCTTTCTTT; cdr3_aa: CASTPSLGVNTEAFF
d_call: NA; clone_size: NA; v_call: TRBV4-1; j_call: TRBJ2-7; cdr3_nt: TGCGCCAGCAGCCAAGAGGGGGGAGGCAACGAGCAGTACTTC; cdr3_aa: CASSQEGGGNEQYF
d_call: NA; clone_size: NA; v_call: TRBV5-4; j_call: TRBJ1-2; cdr3_nt: TGTGCCAGCAGCTTCGGGTCTTCGTTCGTCTATGGCTACACCTTC; cdr3_aa: CASSFGSSFVYGYTF
d_call: NA; clone_size: NA; v_call: TRBV15; j_call: TRBJ2-3; cdr3_nt: TGTGCCACCAAAAGGGGGGGCAACACAGATACGCAGTATTTT; cdr3_aa: CATKRGGNTDTQYF
d_call: NA; clone_size: NA; v_call: TRBV28; j_call: TRBJ1-2; cdr3_nt: TGTGCCAGCAGTTTTGGGGCAGGACCCTATGGCTACACCTTC; cdr3_aa: CASSFGAGPYGYTF
d_call: NA; clone_size: NA; v_call: TRBV27; j_call: TRBJ1-5; cdr3_nt: TGTGCCAGCAGTTGGGGGGGCAATCAGCCCCAGCATTTT; cdr3_aa: CASSWGGNQPQHF
d_call: NA; clone_size: NA; v_call: TRBV15; j_call: TRBJ2-5; cdr3_nt: TGTGCCACCAGCAGAGTAGGGAGAAACCAAGAGACCCAGTACTTC; cdr3_aa: CATSRVGRNQETQYF
d_call: TRBD1; clone_size: NA; v_call: TRBV7-9; j_call: TRBJ1-1; cdr3_nt: TGTGCCAGCAGCTTGCTTGACAGGGGAGAAGCTTTCTTT; cdr3_aa: CASSLLDRGEAFF
d_call: NA; clone_size: NA; v_call: TRBV29-1; j_call: TRBJ2-3; cdr3_nt: TGCAGCGTTGTACGGGATACGCAGTATTTT; cdr3_aa: CSVVRDTQYF
d_call: TRBD1; clone_size: NA; v_call: TRBV7-9; j_call: TRBJ2-7; cdr3_nt: TGTGCCAGCAGCCATCACCGGGACAGAAATAGCTACGAGCAGTACTTC; cdr3_aa: CASSHHRDRNSYEQYF
d_call: NA; clone_size: once; v_call: TRBV28; j_call: TRBJ2-7; cdr3_nt: TGTGCCAGCAGTCCCCGGACACCTCCCTACGAGCAGTACTTC; cdr3_aa: CASSPRTPPYEQYF
d_call: NA; clone_size: NA; v_call: TRBV27; j_call: TRBJ1-4; cdr3_nt: TGTGCCAGCAGTGTTTACTCGGCAGGAAATGAAAAACTGTTTTTT; cdr3_aa: CASSVYSAGNEKLFF
d_call: NA; clone_size: once; v_call: TRBV7-9; j_call: TRBJ1-1; cdr3_nt: TGTGCCAGCAGTGGGAATACTGGGGGCGTCACTGAAGCTTTCTTT; cdr3_aa: CASSGNTGGVTEAFF
d_call: TRBD1; clone_size: NA; v_call: TRBV28; j_call: TRBJ1-5; cdr3_nt: TGTGCCAGCAGCCCTGGACAGGGGGTCTTTCAGCCCCAGCATTTT; cdr3_aa: CASSPGQGVFQPQHF